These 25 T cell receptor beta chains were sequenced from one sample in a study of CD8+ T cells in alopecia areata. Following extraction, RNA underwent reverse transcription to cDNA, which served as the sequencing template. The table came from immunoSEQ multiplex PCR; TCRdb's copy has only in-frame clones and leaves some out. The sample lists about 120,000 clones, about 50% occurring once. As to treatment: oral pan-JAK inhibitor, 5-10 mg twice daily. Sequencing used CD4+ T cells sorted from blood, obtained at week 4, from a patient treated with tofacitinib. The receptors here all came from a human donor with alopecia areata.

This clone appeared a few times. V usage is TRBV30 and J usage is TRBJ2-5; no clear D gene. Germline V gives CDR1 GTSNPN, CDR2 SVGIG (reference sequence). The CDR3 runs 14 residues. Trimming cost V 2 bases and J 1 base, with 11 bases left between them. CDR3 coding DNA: TGTGCCTGGAGTAGGCAGCTTCTCCAAGAGACCCAGTACTTC. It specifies CAWSRQLLQETQYF.

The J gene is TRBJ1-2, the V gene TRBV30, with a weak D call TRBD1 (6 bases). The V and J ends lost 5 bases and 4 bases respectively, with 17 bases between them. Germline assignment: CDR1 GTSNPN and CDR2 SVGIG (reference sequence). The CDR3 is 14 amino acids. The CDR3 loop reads CAWRSYRETYGYTF. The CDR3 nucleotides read TGTGCCTGGCGTTCCTACAGGGAAACCTATGGCTACACCTTC.

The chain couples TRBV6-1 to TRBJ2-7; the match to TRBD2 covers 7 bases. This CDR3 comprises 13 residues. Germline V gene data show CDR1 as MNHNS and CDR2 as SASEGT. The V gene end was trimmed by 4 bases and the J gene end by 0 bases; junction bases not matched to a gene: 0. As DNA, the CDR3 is TGTGCCAGCAGTGGCGGGAGCTCCTACGAGCAGTACTTC. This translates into CASSGGSSYEQYF.

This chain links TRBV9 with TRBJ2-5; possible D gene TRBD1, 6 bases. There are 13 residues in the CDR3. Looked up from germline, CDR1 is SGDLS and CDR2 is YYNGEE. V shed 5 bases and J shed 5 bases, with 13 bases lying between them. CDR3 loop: CASSLGQGETQYF. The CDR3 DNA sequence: TGTGCCAGCAGTCTGGGGCAGGGGGAGACCCAGTACTTC.

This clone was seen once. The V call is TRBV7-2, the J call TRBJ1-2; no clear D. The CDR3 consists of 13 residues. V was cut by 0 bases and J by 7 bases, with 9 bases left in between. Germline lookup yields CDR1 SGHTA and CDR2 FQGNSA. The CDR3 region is CASSLASDTGYTF. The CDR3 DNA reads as TGTGCCAGCAGCTTAGCGAGTGACACTGGCTACACCTTC.

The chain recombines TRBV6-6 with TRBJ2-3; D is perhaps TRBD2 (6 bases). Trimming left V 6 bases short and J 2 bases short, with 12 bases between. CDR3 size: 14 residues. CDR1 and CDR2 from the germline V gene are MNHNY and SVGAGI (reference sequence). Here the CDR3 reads CASRDSGDTDTQYF. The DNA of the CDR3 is TGTGCCAGCAGAGATAGCGGAGACACAGATACGCAGTATTTT.

CDR3 bases: TGCAGCGTTGGCGGGGATCGGCCCGAGCAGTACTTC. It is translated as CSVGGDRPEQYF. V usage is TRBV29-1 and J usage is TRBJ2-7, with a weak D call TRBD2 (6 bases). This CDR3 contains 12 residues. Germline CDR1 reads SQVTM; CDR2 reads ANQGSEA. Trimming removed 4 bases from V and 6 bases from J, with 13 bases in between.

The CDR3 sequence: CAWSVTLYEQYF. Written as DNA, the CDR3 is TGTGCCTGGAGTGTAACCCTTTACGAGCAGTACTTC. The gene calls are TRBV30 and TRBJ2-7; D is unresolved. V lost 0 bases, J lost 4 bases, and 7 bases lay in between. This CDR3 spans 12 amino acids. Germline assignment: CDR1 GTSNPN and CDR2 SVGIG (reference sequence). The full variable domain, rest sourced from reference TRBV30 and TRBJ2-7, is SQTIHQWPATLVQPVGSPLSLECTVEGTSNPNLYWYRQAAGRGLQLLFYSVGIGQISSEVPQNLSASRPQDRQFILSSKKLLLSDSGFYLCAWSVTLYEQYFGPGTRLTVT.

In DNA, the CDR3 is TGTGCCTGGAGGGAAGGGAGGAGAAACACTGAAGCTTTCTTT. Its translation is CAWREGRRNTEAFF. The rearrangement joins TRBV30 to TRBJ1-1; no clear D. Trimming removed 3 bases from V and 2 bases from J, with 13 bases in between. This CDR3 has 14 amino acids. Germline CDR1 reads GTSNPN; CDR2 reads SVGIG (reference sequence). Combining the CDR3 with reference TRBV30 and TRBJ1-1 gives the whole variable domain SQTIHQWPATLVQPVGSPLSLECTVEGTSNPNLYWYRQAAGRGLQLLFYSVGIGQISSEVPQNLSASRPQDRQFILSSKKLLLSDSGFYLCAWREGRRNTEAFFGQGTRLTVV.

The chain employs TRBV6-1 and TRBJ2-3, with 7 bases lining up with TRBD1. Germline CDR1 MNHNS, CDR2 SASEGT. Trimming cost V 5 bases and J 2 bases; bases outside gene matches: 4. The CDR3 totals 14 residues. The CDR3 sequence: CASSQTGLTDTQYF. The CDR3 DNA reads TGTGCCAGCAGTCAGACAGGGCTCACAGATACGCAGTATTTT.

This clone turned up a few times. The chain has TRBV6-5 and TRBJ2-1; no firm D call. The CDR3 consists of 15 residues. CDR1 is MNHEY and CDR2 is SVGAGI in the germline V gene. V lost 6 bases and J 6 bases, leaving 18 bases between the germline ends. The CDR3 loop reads CASSRESGRSNEQFF. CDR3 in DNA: TGTGCCAGCAGCCGAGAATCCGGACGGAGCAATGAGCAGTTCTTC.

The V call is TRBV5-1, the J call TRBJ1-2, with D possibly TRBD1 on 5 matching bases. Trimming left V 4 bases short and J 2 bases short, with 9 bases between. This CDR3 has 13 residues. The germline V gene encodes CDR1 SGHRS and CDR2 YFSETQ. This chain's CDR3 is CASSLDNNYGYTF. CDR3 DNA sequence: TGCGCCAGCAGCCTGGACAACAACTATGGCTACACCTTC.

The CDR3 sequence: CAWYSWSSYNEQFF. CDR3 coding DNA: TGTGCCTGGTACAGCTGGAGCTCCTACAATGAGCAGTTCTTC. The chain couples TRBV30 to TRBJ2-1; D is ambiguous. Trimming cost V 5 bases and J 0 bases, with 11 bases left between them. This CDR3 is 14 amino acids long. The germline V gene encodes CDR1 GTSNPN and CDR2 SVGIG (reference sequence).

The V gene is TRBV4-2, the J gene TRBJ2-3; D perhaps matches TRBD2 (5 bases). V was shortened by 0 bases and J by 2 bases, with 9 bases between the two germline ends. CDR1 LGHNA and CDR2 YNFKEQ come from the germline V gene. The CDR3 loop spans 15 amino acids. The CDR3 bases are TGTGCCAGCAGCCAAGATTTCGGGGACACAGATACGCAGTATTTT. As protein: CASSQDFGDTDTQYF.

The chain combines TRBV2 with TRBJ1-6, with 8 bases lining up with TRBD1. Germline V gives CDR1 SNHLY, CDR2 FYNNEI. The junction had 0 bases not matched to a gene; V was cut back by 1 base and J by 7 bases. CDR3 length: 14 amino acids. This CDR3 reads CASSEGTGNSPLHF. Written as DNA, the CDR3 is TGTGCCAGCAGTGAAGGGACAGGGAATTCACCCCTCCACTTT.

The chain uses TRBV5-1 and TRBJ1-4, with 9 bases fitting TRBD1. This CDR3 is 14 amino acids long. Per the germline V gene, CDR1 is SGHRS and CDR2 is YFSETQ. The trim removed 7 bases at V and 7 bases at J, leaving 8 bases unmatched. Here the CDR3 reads CASRTGTGSEKLFF. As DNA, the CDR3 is TGCGCCAGCCGGACCGGGACAGGGAGTGAAAAACTGTTTTTT.

CDR3 nucleotides: TGTGCCTGCTCGGGATGGCCTTACTCTGGAAACACCATATATTTT. Protein: CACSGWPYSGNTIYF. The V call is TRBV30, the J call TRBJ1-3; D is undetermined. V was shortened by 6 bases and J by 0 bases, with 15 bases between the two germline ends. This CDR3 region has 15 residues. Germline loops: CDR1 GTSNPN, CDR2 SVGIG (reference sequence). Combining the CDR3 with reference TRBV30 and TRBJ1-3 gives the whole variable domain SQTIHQWPATLVQPVGSPLSLECTVEGTSNPNLYWYRQAAGRGLQLLFYSVGIGQISSEVPQNLSASRPQDRQFILSSKKLLLSDSGFYLCACSGWPYSGNTIYFGEGSWLTVV.

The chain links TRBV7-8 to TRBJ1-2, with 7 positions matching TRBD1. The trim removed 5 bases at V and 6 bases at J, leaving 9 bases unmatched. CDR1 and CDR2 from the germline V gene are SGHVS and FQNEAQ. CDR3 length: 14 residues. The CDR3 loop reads CASSRRQGIDGYTF. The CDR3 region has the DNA TGTGCCAGCAGCCGACGACAGGGCATAGATGGCTACACCTTC.

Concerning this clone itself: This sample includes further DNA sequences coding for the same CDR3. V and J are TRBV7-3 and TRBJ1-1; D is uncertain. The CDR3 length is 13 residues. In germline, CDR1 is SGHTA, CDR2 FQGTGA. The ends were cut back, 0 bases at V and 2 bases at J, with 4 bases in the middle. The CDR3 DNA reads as TGTGCCAGCAGCTTAACTAGAAACACTGAAGCTTTCTTT. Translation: CASSLTRNTEAFF.

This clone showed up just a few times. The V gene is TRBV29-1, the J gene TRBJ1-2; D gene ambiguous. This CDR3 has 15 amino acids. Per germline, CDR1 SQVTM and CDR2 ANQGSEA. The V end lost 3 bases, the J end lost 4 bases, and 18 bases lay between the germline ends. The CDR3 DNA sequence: TGCAGCGTTGATAGAGAGGGCATCGCGGGCTATGGCTACACCTTC. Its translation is CSVDREGIAGYGYTF.

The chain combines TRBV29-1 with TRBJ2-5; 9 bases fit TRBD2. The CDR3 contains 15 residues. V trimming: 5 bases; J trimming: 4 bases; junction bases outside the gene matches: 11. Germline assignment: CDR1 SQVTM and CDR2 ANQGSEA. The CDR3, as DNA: TGCAGCGTTTGGGTAGCGGGAGCTCTCTTAGAGACCCAGTACTTC. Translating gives CSVWVAGALLETQYF.

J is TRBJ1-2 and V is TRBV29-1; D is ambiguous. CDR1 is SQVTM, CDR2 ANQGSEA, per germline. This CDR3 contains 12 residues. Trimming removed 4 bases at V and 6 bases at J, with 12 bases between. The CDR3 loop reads CSVVESSDGYTF. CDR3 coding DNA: TGCAGCGTTGTAGAAAGCAGCGATGGCTACACCTTC.

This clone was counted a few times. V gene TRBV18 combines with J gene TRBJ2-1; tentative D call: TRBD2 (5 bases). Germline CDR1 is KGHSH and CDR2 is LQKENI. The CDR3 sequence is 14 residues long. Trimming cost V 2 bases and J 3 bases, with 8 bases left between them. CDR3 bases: TGTGCCAGCTCACCAGAGAGGGTCTACAATGAGCAGTTCTTC. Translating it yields CASSPERVYNEQFF.

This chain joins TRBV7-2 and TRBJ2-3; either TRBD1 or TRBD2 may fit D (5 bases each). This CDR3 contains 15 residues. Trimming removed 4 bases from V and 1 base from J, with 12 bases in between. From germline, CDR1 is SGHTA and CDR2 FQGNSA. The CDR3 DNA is TGTGCCAGCAGCTACAGGATGGGGGGCACAGATACGCAGTATTTT. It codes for CASSYRMGGTDTQYF.

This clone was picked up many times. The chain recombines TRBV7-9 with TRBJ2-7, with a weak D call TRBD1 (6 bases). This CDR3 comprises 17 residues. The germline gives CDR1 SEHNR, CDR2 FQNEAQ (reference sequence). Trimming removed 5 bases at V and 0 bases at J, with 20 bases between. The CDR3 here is CASSPTTIDRSSYEQYF. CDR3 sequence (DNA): TGTGCCAGCAGCCCAACCACCATAGACAGGAGCTCCTACGAGCAGTACTTC.